These 19 T cell receptor beta chains came from one sample sequenced in a study of regulatory T cells in long-lasting Graves disease. Construction of TCR beta libraries relied on iRepertoire HTBI primers and on Arm-PCR targeting CDR3 regions. TCRdb called the multiplex PCR reads again in MiXCR, with one record for every CDR3 protein. The table has about 310,000 distinct CDR3 sequences, approximately 20% seen once; the top ten hold more than 35%. Time point given: newly diagnosed GD, antithyroid drugs for less than 3 months. PBMC RNA was the source of the TCR library. The source material was peripheral blood mononuclear cells (PBMCs), sampled at new diagnosis, from a patient treated with antithyroid drugs. These receptors all stem from a female donor with Graves disease.

This chain joins TRBV2 and TRBJ2-6; 7 bases map to TRBD1. The CDR3 contains 15 residues. J was trimmed by 2 bases and V by 4 bases; bases with no gene match: 2. Germline V lookup: CDR1 SNHLY, CDR2 FYNNEI. The CDR3 nucleotides are TGTGCCAGCAGTGGAGACAGGGCTGGGGCCAACGTCCTGACTTTC. Its protein product is CASSGDRAGANVLTF.

At least ten counts were recorded for this clonotype. CDR3 DNA: TGTGCCAGCAGCGGGGGGACTAGCGGGTTCTACGAGCAGTACTTC. Protein product: CASSGGTSGFYEQYF. J is TRBJ2-7 and V is TRBV2, with 12 bases matching TRBD2. With 6 bases clipped from V and 3 bases from J, the junction kept 6 bases outside the gene matches. The CDR3 runs 15 residues. Germline loops: CDR1 SNHLY, CDR2 FYNNEI.

The table lists this clonotype with a few counts. The chain uses TRBV2 and TRBJ2-2; 12 positions match TRBD1. Trimming took 6 bases from V and 6 from J; bases not matched to a gene: 5. The CDR3 has 15 amino acids. Germline V gene lookup returns CDR1 SNHLY and CDR2 FYNNEI. This CDR3 reads CASSGTGGQAGELFF. DNA of the CDR3: TGTGCCAGCAGCGGGACAGGGGGCCAGGCCGGGGAGCTGTTTTTT.

The chain uses TRBV3-1 and TRBJ2-5; D gene unclear. The CDR3 totals 11 residues. Germline CDR1 reads LGHDT; CDR2 reads YNNKEL (reference sequence). V was cut by 1 base and J by 7 bases, with 4 bases left in between. The CDR3: CASSQGVTQYF. The CDR3 DNA is TGTGCCAGCAGCCAAGGTGTGACCCAGTACTTC.

This clonotype was detected many times. The V and J genes are TRBV6-1 and TRBJ1-1, with TRBD1 as a possible D gene (5 bases). This CDR3 spans 14 amino acids. Germline V CDR1 and CDR2: MNHNS, SASEGT. The V end lost 6 bases, the J end lost 5 bases, and 16 bases lay between the germline ends. CDR3 in DNA: TGTGCCAGCAGAGGGACGTTGGATGGGACTGAAGCTTTCTTT. Protein sequence: CASRGTLDGTEAFF.

This clonotype was observed many times. V and J are TRBV6-1 and TRBJ2-3; 9 nucleotides align to TRBD1. The CDR3 covers 18 residues. In germline, CDR1 is MNHNS, CDR2 SASEGT. V lost 6 bases and J lost 3; bases outside the gene matches: 16. The CDR3 spells CASSRGAFPGQGTDTQYF. CDR3 nucleotides: TGTGCCAGCAGCCGCGGGGCATTCCCGGGACAGGGTACAGATACGCAGTATTTT.

This clonotype was detected many times. V and J are TRBV30 and TRBJ2-7; D might be TRBD1 or TRBD2, each matching 5 bases. V was pared by 0 bases and J by 4 bases, with 28 bases between. This CDR3 contains 19 residues. CDR1 is GTSNPN and CDR2 is SVGIG in the germline V gene (reference sequence). The CDR3 DNA follows: TGTGCCTGGAGTGTATCAAGATCCCCGGAAGGGACCTTCGCTTACGAGCAGTACTTC. Its translation is CAWSVSRSPEGTFAYEQYF. Looking up the rest from reference TRBV30 and TRBJ2-7 gives the full variable domain: SQTIHQWPATLVQPVGSPLSLECTVEGTSNPNLYWYRQAAGRGLQLLFYSVGIGQISSEVPQNLSASRPQDRQFILSSKKLLLSDSGFYLCAWSVSRSPEGTFAYEQYFGPGTRLTVT.

This clonotype was detected many times. The CDR3 nucleotides read TGTGCCAGCAGCAGGAAGCGGGAGATGTACGAGCAGTACTTC. Translated, it gives CASSRKREMYEQYF. This chain uses TRBV27 with TRBJ2-7; TRBD2 matches 8 bases. The CDR3 covers 14 residues. The trim removed 6 bases at V and 4 bases at J, leaving 8 bases unmatched. CDR1 is MNHEY and CDR2 is SMNVEV in the germline V gene (reference sequence).

The rearrangement uses TRBV7-8 and TRBJ2-3, with 7 bases aligning to TRBD2. This CDR3 is 17 amino acids long. Germline CDR1 and CDR2: SGHVS and FQNEAQ. Unmatched junction bases numbered 16, after V lost 0 bases and J lost 10 bases. The CDR3, as DNA: TGTGCCAGCAGCTTAGCGGTTGCGGGAGTCCCCCGGGACTCGCAGTATTTT. Translating it yields CASSLAVAGVPRDSQYF.

This clonotype was seen at least ten times. At one of its ends the junction is not consistent with the germline gene, which may arise from a read error. The chain joins TRBV19 to TRBJ1-5; D call uncertain. The CDR3 consists of 15 residues. CDR1 and CDR2 from the germline V gene are LNHDA and SQIVND (reference sequence). For the CDR3, the DNA is TGTACCAGTAGTACACCTCTGGACCTGTATCAGCCCCAGCATTTT. It yields the protein CTSSTPLDLYQPQHF.

This clonotype has just one count. The genes are TRBV6-5 and TRBJ2-5; D is perhaps TRBD1 (6 bases). The CDR3 is 13 amino acids. Germline V gene lookup returns CDR1 MNHEY and CDR2 SVGAGI. The ends were cut back, 2 bases at V and 2 bases at J, with 6 bases in the middle. CDR3 in amino acids: CASSYRGQETQYF. For the CDR3, the DNA is TGTGCCAGCAGTTACAGGGGGCAAGAGACCCAGTACTTC.

J is TRBJ2-1 and V is TRBV2, with TRBD1 matching over 8 bases. The CDR3 has 15 residues. V shed 5 bases and J 4 bases; nucleotides not matched to a gene: 7. Germline CDR1 SNHLY, CDR2 FYNNEI. The DNA of the CDR3 is TGTGCCAGCAGTCTGGACAGGGAACATTACAATGAGCAGTTCTTC. It is translated as CASSLDREHYNEQFF. Using reference TRBV2 and TRBJ2-1 for the parts outside the CDR3, the full variable domain is EPEVTQTPSHQVTQMGQEVILRCVPISNHLYFYWYRQILGQKVEFLVSFYNNEISEKSEIFDDQFSVERPDGSNFTLKIRSTKLEDSAMYFCASSLDREHYNEQFFGPGTRLTVL.

This clonotype was observed many times. The chain uses TRBV30 and TRBJ2-7; 8 bases are shared with TRBD2. Germline V gene data show CDR1 as GTSNPN and CDR2 as SVGIG (reference sequence). CDR3 length: 15 residues. Trimming took 6 bases from V and 3 from J; bases not matched to a gene: 13. CDR3 sequence (DNA): TGTGCCTGTAGTAAAGCGGGAGACGGACTCTACGAGCAGTACTTC. It encodes CACSKAGDGLYEQYF.

This chain uses TRBV5-4 with TRBJ2-2; 11 bases map to TRBD2. The germline V gene has CDR1 SGHNT and CDR2 YYREEE (reference sequence). V trimming: 4 bases; J trimming: 1 base; junction bases outside the gene matches: 6. The CDR3 is 17 residues long. The CDR3 DNA is TGTGCCAGCAGCCGCGACGGACTAGCGGGGAACACCGGGGAGCTGTTTTTT. Its protein is CASSRDGLAGNTGELFF.

The sample holds many counts of this clonotype. The chain has TRBV5-1 and TRBJ2-1; TRBD1 matches at 10 bases. V was pared by 3 bases and J by 7 bases, with 10 bases of the junction left unmatched. This CDR3 has 16 residues. The germline CDR1 and CDR2 sequences are SGHRS and YFSETQ. This CDR3 reads CASSSNRDRGGNEQFF. As DNA, the CDR3 is TGCGCCAGCAGCTCTAACCGGGACAGGGGTGGGAATGAGCAGTTCTTC.

This clonotype was found a few times. The junction shows a germline mismatch at one end, possibly a read error. The chain combines TRBV29-1 with TRBJ1-2; D is perhaps TRBD1 (6 bases). The CDR3 length is 10 residues. Germline lookup yields CDR1 SQVTM and CDR2 ANQGSEA. The CDR3 sequence: CSAYGTSFDF. The CDR3 bases are TGCAGCGCTTATGGGACATCCTTCGACTTC.

Notes on this clonotype: A far larger clone is off by one base, so a read error is likely. This rearrangement joins TRBV7-2 to TRBJ1-6, with D unclear. The germline V gene has CDR1 SGHTA and CDR2 FQGNSA. The CDR3 runs 14 residues. The CDR3 spells CASGLNSGGSPLHF. As DNA, the CDR3 is TGTGCCAGCGGCTTAAATTCGGGAGGATCACCCCTCCACTTT.

This clonotype has ten or more counts. The chain has TRBV6-1 and TRBJ1-5, with D unclear. The CDR3 contains 17 residues. V was pared by 5 bases and J by 2 bases, with 19 bases between. CDR1 is MNHNS, CDR2 SASEGT, per germline. In DNA form, the CDR3 reads TGTGCCAGCAGTCCCCTCGGAGACCGGTTGGGCAATCAGCCCCAGCATTTT. It translates to CASSPLGDRLGNQPQHF.

The chain combines TRBV28 with TRBJ2-7; 14 positions match TRBD2. Germline loops: CDR1 MDHEN, CDR2 SYDVKM. V lost 5 bases, J lost 6 bases, and 12 bases stayed unmatched. CDR3 size: 17 residues. CDR3 sequence (DNA): TGTGCCAGCAGTGCGGGACTAGCGGGAGTAAGATGGGGCGAGCAGTACTTC. It yields the protein CASSAGLAGVRWGEQYF. Full variable domain (outside the CDR3, taken from reference TRBV28 and TRBJ2-7): DVKVTQSSRYLVKRTGEKVFLECVQDMDHENMFWYRQDPGLGLRLIYFSYDVKMKEKGDIPEGYSVSREKKERFSLILESASTNQTSMYLCASSAGLAGVRWGEQYFGPGTRLTVT.